These 3 T cell receptor beta chains share one sample of origin, sequenced in a study of shared clonotypes between healthy human individuals. Measured with immunoSEQ multiplex PCR; TCRdb has only the in-frame clones, and not every one. The table has some 1.1 million clones, 60% to 80% seen once. Source material: memory CD4+ T cells from PBMCs. The subset: CD45RA-negative fraction. The receptors shown here come from a man between 18 and 35 years old in good health. Some clones in this sample may be carry-over from other donors' samples.

V is TRBV5-1 and J is TRBJ1-2; D is unresolved. The V and J ends lost 1 base and 7 bases respectively, with 17 bases between them. CDR1 and CDR2 (germline): SGHRS, YFSETQ. This CDR3 spans 15 amino acids. The CDR3 nucleotides read TGCGCCAGCAGCTTGTCGGCCGTGGGAATTGCTGGCTACACCTTC. Translation: CASSLSAVGIAGYTF.

J is TRBJ1-1 and V is TRBV7-8, with 7 bases that match TRBD1. In germline, CDR1 is SGHVS, CDR2 FQNEAQ. Trimming cost V 3 bases and J 1 base; bases outside gene matches: 2. The CDR3 contains 14 residues. CDR3 region: CASSFQGGNTEAFF. DNA for the CDR3: TGTGCCAGCAGCTTTCAGGGGGGGAACACTGAAGCTTTCTTT.

The chain uses TRBV14 and TRBJ2-4, with D hard to call. The V gene's germline CDR1 is SGHDN and CDR2 FVKESK. The CDR3 runs to 16 residues. V lost 4 bases and J lost 8, with 21 bases in between. The CDR3 coding sequence is TGTGCCAGCAGCCCGGGTTTTGCGCGGCCCACGGACATTCAGTACTTC. It translates to CASSPGFARPTDIQYF.